Listed here are 21 T cell receptor beta chains from one sample, sequenced in a study of T cell responses to AZD1222 COVID-19 vaccine. Here immunoSEQ multiplex PCR was the method, and the copy in TCRdb shows in-frame clones only, minus some. The sample records about 84,000 clones, 70% to 90% being singletons. Sequenced material: peripheral blood, taken on day 0 of AZD1222 vaccination. These receptor sequences come from an adult in good health.

The chain combines TRBV5-1 with TRBJ2-7, with 12 bases aligning to TRBD2. The trim removed 4 bases at V and 3 bases at J, leaving 5 bases unmatched. The CDR3 is made up of 15 amino acids. Germline loops: CDR1 SGHRS, CDR2 YFSETQ. CDR3 in amino acids: CASSGTSGSFYEQYF. The CDR3 DNA is TGCGCCAGCAGCGGGACTAGCGGGTCCTTCTACGAGCAGTACTTC.

The rearrangement joins TRBV19 to TRBJ1-4, with 8 bases matching TRBD1. The trim removed 6 bases at V and 0 bases at J, leaving 15 bases unmatched. The CDR3 covers 19 residues. In germline, CDR1 is LNHDA, CDR2 SQIVND (reference sequence). In DNA, the CDR3 is TGTGCCAGTAGCCCCCCCGGGCAGGGGGCCTCCGCAACTAATGAAAAACTGTTTTTT. This codes for CASSPPGQGASATNEKLFF.

This clone came up a few times. The germline gene is not matched at one end of the junction; a read error may be the cause. The chain carries TRBV18 and TRBJ2-7; the D call may be TRBD1 or TRBD2 (8 bases each). This CDR3 comprises 17 residues. Germline CDR1 is KGHSH and CDR2 is LQKENI. The CDR3 reads CASSPPLARGDRYEQYF. The CDR3 DNA is TGTGCCAGCTCCCCACCCTTGGCGCGGGGGGACAGGTACGAGCAGTACTTC. Complete variable domain (other parts from reference TRBV18 and TRBJ2-7): NAGVMQNPRHLVRRRGQEARLRCSPMKGHSHVYWYRQLPEEGLKFMVYLQKENIIDESGMPKERFSAEFPKEGPSILRIQQVVRGDSAAYFCASSPPLARGDRYEQYFGPGTRLTVT.

The chain recombines TRBV9 with TRBJ1-1; 7 bases fit TRBD1. The CDR3 consists of 15 residues. Germline loops: CDR1 SGDLS, CDR2 YYNGEE. V shed 3 bases and J 0 bases; nucleotides not matched to a gene: 5. CDR3 nucleotides: TGTGCCAGCAGCGGAAGGGGACAGATGAACACTGAAGCTTTCTTT. It specifies CASSGRGQMNTEAFF.

The V and J genes are TRBV4-2 and TRBJ1-2; unclear D gene. V was cut by 3 bases and J by 0 bases, with 8 bases left in between. This CDR3 spans 14 amino acids. Germline CDR1 is LGHNA and CDR2 is YNFKEQ. The CDR3 is CASSHTDSNYGYTF. The CDR3 DNA follows: TGTGCCAGCAGCCATACGGATTCTAACTATGGCTACACCTTC.

Here the CDR3 DNA reads TGTGCCAGCAGTTTCAGAGCGGGCCCTGGGGGAGATACGCAGTATTTT. Amino acid sequence: CASSFRAGPGGDTQYF. J is TRBJ2-3 and V is TRBV28; TRBD2 is a possible D gene (6 bases). V was trimmed by 3 bases and J by 5 bases, leaving 18 bases between them. CDR1 is MDHEN and CDR2 is SYDVKM in the germline V gene. The CDR3 covers 16 residues.

V gene TRBV18 combines with J gene TRBJ2-3; D not resolved. Per the germline V gene, CDR1 is KGHSH and CDR2 is LQKENI. The CDR3 is 15 residues long. V was trimmed by 2 bases and J by 3 bases, leaving 12 bases between them. The CDR3 spells CASSPSWIETDTQYF. The CDR3 nucleotides are TGTGCCAGCTCACCAAGTTGGATCGAGACAGATACGCAGTATTTT.

This sequence joins TRBV6-5 and TRBJ1-1; no clear D. This CDR3 comprises 14 residues. Between the trimmed V and J ends, which lost 5 bases and 5 bases, there was a span of 15 bases. CDR1 is MNHEY and CDR2 is SVGAGI in the germline V gene. The CDR3 bases are TGTGCCAGCAGTACACGGTCCCAGCGTACTGAAGCTTTCTTT. This translates into CASSTRSQRTEAFF.

V is TRBV5-6 and J is TRBJ1-3; D unclear. Trimming took off 3 bases at V and 0 bases at J, with 10 bases between the two ends. CDR3 length: 15 residues. Per germline, CDR1 SGHDT and CDR2 YYEEEE. CDR3 amino acids: CASSSGRTSGNTIYF. Here the CDR3 DNA reads TGTGCCAGCAGCTCTGGACGGACCTCTGGAAACACCATATATTTT.

The chain employs TRBV5-1 and TRBJ1-6; D gene unclear. Germline assignment: CDR1 SGHRS and CDR2 YFSETQ. V gave up 4 bases and J gave up 6 bases, with 11 bases separating them. This CDR3 spans 14 amino acids. The CDR3 region has the DNA TGCGCCAGCAGCCATGGGAACGGTAATTCACCCCTCCACTTT. Its protein is CASSHGNGNSPLHF. Using reference TRBV5-1 and TRBJ1-6 for the parts outside the CDR3, the full variable domain is KAGVTQTPRYLIKTRGQQVTLSCSPISGHRSVSWYQQTPGQGLQFLFEYFSETQRNKGNFPGRFSGRQFSNSRSEMNVSTLELGDSALYLCASSHGNGNSPLHFGNGTRLTVT.

For this clone: A junction end diverges from the germline sequence, so it may reflect a read error. The chain is built from TRBV15 and TRBJ1-3; D is unclear. The CDR3 has 13 amino acids. In germline, CDR1 is LNHNV, CDR2 YYDKDF (reference sequence). As DNA, the CDR3 is TGTGCCACCGGCAGAGATAGTGGAAACACCATATATTTT. Its translation is CATGRDSGNTIYF.

V usage is TRBV7-2 and J usage is TRBJ2-2; 8 bases agree with TRBD2. Germline V gene data show CDR1 as SGHTA and CDR2 as FQGNSA. The CDR3 totals 16 residues. The J segment lost 7 bases and the V segment lost 1 base, leaving 8 bases of the junction unmatched. The CDR3 here is CASSLVPGGRDGELFF. The CDR3 DNA follows: TGTGCCAGCAGCTTAGTCCCGGGAGGGCGCGACGGGGAGCTGTTTTTT.

In its sample, this clone was seen once. The rearrangement links TRBV19 to TRBJ2-4; D not resolved. The CDR3 is made up of 12 amino acids. V was clipped by 0 bases and J by 8 bases, with 5 bases between them. Germline lookup yields CDR1 LNHDA and CDR2 SQIVND (reference sequence). CDR3 protein: CASSIDQDIQYF. CDR3 in DNA: TGTGCCAGTAGTATAGATCAGGACATTCAGTACTTC.

CDR3 region: CASSIPGAGNQPQHF. CDR3 DNA: TGTGCCAGTAGTATACCGGGGGCCGGCAATCAGCCCCAGCATTTT. The V and J genes are TRBV19 and TRBJ1-5, with a tentative D call TRBD1 (6 bases). V was cut by 2 bases and J by 2 bases, with 10 bases left in between. The CDR3 covers 15 residues. Germline V gene sequence: CDR1 LNHDA, CDR2 SQIVND (reference sequence).

The chain has TRBV5-4 and TRBJ1-6; unclear D gene. The CDR3 is 14 amino acids. With 5 bases removed from V and 4 bases from J, the gap between germline ends came to 10 bases. Germline V CDR1 and CDR2: SGHNT, YYREEE (reference sequence). The CDR3 loop is CASSYQAYNSPLHF. The DNA of the CDR3 is TGTGCCAGCAGTTATCAGGCTTATAATTCACCCCTCCACTTT.

The rearrangement joins TRBV27 to TRBJ1-1, with D perhaps TRBD1 (5 bases). Trimming stripped 5 bases from V and 4 bases from J, with 17 bases between. The CDR3 sequence is 15 residues long. Germline assignment: CDR1 MNHEY and CDR2 SMNVEV (reference sequence). The CDR3 DNA reads as TGTGCCAGCAGTCGCCGGGGTCGGGGCGTCACTGAAGCTTTCTTT. Translated, it gives CASSRRGRGVTEAFF.

The CDR3 DNA reads as TGCGCCAGCAGCCAAAGAAAGCGGACGGAGAACACTGAAGCTTTCTTT. Translating gives CASSQRKRTENTEAFF. This rearrangement joins TRBV4-1 to TRBJ1-1; no firm D call. V was clipped by 2 bases and J by 1 base, with 14 bases between them. Germline V gene lookup returns CDR1 MGHRA and CDR2 YSYEKL. This CDR3 has 16 amino acids.

This chain connects TRBV18 to TRBJ1-5; TRBD1 might be the D (5 bases). The ends were cut back, 1 base at V and 4 bases at J, with 8 bases in the middle. Per the germline V gene, CDR1 is KGHSH and CDR2 is LQKENI. The CDR3 has 14 residues. The CDR3: CASSPQGSNQPQHF. CDR3 in DNA: TGTGCCAGCTCACCACAGGGGTCGAATCAGCCCCAGCATTTT.

J is TRBJ2-1 and V is TRBV2, with D unresolved. The ends were cut back, 3 bases at V and 6 bases at J, with 9 bases in the middle. CDR1 is SNHLY and CDR2 is FYNNEI in the germline V gene. The CDR3 runs 13 residues. DNA of the CDR3: TGTGCCAGCAGTGATATGACTTCCAATGAGCAGTTCTTC. Protein: CASSDMTSNEQFF.

The chain couples TRBV7-2 to TRBJ1-1, with TRBD1 as a possible D gene (6 bases). V lost 3 bases and J lost 4, with 15 bases in between. The CDR3 is 15 amino acids. CDR1 and CDR2 (germline): SGHTA, FQGNSA. CDR3 bases: TGTGCCAGCAGCTTCCTTTCGGGGGGCTTCACTGAAGCTTTCTTT. It codes for CASSFLSGGFTEAFF.

The J gene is TRBJ2-7, the V gene TRBV27; a possible D gene is TRBD1 (5 bases). Germline values: CDR1 MNHEY, CDR2 SMNVEV (reference sequence). V lost 3 bases to trimming and J lost 4 bases, with 13 bases between them. The CDR3 consists of 14 residues. The CDR3 protein is CASSFLAGNYEQYF. CDR3 DNA sequence: TGTGCCAGCAGTTTTTTAGCAGGGAATTACGAGCAGTACTTC.